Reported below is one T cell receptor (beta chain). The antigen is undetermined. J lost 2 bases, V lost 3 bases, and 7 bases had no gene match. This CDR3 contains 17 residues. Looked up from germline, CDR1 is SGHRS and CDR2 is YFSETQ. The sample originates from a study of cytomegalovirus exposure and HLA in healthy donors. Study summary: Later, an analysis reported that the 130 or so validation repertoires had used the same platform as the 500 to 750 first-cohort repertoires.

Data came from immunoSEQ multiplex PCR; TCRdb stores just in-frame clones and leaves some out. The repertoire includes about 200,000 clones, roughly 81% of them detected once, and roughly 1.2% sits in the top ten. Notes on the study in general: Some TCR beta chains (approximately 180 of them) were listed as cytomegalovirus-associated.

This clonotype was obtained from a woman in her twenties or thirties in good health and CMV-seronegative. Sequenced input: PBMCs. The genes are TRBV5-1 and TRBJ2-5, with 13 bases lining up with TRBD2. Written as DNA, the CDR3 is TGCGCCAGCAGCTCGGGACTAGCGGGGATGCTACAAGAGACCCAGTACTTC. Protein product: CASSSGLAGMLQETQYF.